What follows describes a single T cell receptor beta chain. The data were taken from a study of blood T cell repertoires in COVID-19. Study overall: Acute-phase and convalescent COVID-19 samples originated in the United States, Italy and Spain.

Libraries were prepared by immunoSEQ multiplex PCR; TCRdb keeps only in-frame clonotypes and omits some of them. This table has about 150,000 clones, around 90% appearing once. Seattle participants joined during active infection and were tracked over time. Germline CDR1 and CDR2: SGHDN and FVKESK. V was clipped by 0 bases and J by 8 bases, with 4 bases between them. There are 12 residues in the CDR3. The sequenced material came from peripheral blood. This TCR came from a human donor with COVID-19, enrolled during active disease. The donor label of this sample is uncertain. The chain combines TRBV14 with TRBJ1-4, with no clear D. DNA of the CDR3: TGTGCCAGCAGCCAAGATATGGAAAAACTGTTTTTT. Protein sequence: CASSQDMEKLFF.